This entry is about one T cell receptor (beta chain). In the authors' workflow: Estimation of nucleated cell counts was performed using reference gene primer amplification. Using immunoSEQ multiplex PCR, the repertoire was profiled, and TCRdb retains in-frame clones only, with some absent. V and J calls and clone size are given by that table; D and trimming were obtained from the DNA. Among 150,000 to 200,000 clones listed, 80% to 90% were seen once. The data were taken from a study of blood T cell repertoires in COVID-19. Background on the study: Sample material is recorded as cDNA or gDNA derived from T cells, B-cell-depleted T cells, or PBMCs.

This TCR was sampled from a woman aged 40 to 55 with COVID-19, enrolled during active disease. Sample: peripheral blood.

CDR3 in DNA: TGTGCCAGCTCACCAGGCCAGGGCAACTCTGGAAACACCATATATTTT. It translates to CASSPGQGNSGNTIYF. This rearrangement joins TRBV18 to TRBJ1-3; D possibly corresponds to TRBD1 (5 bases). The CDR3 extends over 16 amino acids. Germline V gives CDR1 KGHSH, CDR2 LQKENI. Trimming shortened V by 2 bases and J by 0 bases, and 11 bases separated the two germline ends.